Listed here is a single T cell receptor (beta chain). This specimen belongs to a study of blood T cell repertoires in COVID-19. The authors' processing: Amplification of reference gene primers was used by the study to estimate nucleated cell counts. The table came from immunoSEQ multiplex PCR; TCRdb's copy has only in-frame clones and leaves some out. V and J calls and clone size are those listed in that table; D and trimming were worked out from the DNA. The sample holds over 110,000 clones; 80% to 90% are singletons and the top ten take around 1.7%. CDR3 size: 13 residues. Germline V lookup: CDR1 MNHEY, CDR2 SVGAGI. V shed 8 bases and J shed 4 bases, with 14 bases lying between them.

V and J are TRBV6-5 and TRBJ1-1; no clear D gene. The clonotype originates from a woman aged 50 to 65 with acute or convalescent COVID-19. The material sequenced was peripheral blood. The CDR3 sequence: CASGFTHITEAFF. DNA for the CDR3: TGTGCCAGCGGCTTCACACATATCACTGAAGCTTTCTTT.